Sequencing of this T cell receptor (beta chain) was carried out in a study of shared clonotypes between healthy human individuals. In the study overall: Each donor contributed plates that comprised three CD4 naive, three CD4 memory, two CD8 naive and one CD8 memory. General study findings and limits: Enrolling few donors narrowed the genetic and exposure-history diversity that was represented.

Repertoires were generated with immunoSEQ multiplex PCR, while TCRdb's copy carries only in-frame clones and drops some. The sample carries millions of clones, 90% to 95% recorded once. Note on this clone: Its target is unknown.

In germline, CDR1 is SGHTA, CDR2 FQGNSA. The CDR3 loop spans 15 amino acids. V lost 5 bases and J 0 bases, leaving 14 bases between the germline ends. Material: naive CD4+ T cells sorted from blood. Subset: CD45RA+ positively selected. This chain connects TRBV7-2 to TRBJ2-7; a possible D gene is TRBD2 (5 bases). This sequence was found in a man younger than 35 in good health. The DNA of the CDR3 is TGTGCCAGCAGCCGGGATCCGGGGAGCTCCTACGAGCAGTACTTC. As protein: CASSRDPGSSYEQYF.